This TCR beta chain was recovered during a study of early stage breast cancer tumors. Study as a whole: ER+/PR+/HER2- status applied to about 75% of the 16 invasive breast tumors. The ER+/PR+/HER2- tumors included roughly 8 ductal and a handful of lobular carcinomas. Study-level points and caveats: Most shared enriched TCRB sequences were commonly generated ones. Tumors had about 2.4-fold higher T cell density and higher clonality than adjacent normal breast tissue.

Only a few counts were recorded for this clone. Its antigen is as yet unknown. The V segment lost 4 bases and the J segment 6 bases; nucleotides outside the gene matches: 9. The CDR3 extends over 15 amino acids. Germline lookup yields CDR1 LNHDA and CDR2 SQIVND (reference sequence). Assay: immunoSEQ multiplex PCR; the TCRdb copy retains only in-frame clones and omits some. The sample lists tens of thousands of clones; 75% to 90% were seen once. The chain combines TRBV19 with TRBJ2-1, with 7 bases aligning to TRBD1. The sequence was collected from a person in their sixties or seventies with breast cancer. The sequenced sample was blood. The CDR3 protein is CASSRDSGSRNEQFF. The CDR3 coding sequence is TGTGCCAGTAGTAGGGACAGCGGATCTCGCAATGAGCAGTTCTTC.